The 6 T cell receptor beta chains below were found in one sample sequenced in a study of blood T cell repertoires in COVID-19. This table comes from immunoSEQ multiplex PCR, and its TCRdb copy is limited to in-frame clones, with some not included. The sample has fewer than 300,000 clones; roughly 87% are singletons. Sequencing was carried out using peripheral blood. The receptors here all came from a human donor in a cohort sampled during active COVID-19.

CDR3 amino acids: CASSQNQGNSPLHF. The CDR3 region has the DNA TGTGCCAGCAGCCAAAACCAGGGAAATTCACCCCTCCACTTT. The chain uses TRBV3-1 (or the pseudogene TRBV3-2) and TRBJ1-6, with a tentative D call TRBD1 (5 bases). Germline CDR1 and CDR2: LGHDT and YNNKEL (reference sequence). There are 14 residues in the CDR3. The V gene lost 2 bases and the J gene lost 7 bases, with 9 bases spanning the gap.

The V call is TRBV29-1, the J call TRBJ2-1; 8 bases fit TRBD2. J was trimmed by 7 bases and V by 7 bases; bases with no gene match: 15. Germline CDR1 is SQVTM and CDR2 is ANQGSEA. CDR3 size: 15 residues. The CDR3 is CSGVQLAGLGNEQFF. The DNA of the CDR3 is TGCAGCGGGGTTCAGTTAGCGGGACTGGGTAATGAGCAGTTCTTC.

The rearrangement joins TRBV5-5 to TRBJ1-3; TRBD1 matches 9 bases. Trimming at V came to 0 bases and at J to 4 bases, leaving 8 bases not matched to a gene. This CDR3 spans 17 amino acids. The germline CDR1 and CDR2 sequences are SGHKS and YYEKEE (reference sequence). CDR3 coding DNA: TGTGCCAGCAGCTTGGTACTCCGGACAGGGGCAGGAAACACCATATATTTT. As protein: CASSLVLRTGAGNTIYF.

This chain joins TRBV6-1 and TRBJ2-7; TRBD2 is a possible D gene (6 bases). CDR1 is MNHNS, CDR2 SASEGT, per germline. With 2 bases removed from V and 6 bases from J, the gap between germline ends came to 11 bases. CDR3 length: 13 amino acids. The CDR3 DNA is TGTGCCAGCAGTGAAACCATGGGGGGCGAGCAGTACTTC. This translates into CASSETMGGEQYF.

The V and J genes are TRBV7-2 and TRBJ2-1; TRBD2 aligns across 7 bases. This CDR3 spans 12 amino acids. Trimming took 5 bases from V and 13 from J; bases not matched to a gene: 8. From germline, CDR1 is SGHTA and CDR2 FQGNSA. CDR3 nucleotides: TGTGCCAGCAGCCCGGCGGCGGGAGTTCAGTTCTTC. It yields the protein CASSPAAGVQFF.

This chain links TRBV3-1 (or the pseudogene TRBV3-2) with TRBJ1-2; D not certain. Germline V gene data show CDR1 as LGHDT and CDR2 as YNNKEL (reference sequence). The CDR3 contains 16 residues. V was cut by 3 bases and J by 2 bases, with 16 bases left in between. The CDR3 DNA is TGTGCCAGCAGCCAGCATCGGGCGGGGTCAAACTATGGCTACACCTTC. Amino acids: CASSQHRAGSNYGYTF.